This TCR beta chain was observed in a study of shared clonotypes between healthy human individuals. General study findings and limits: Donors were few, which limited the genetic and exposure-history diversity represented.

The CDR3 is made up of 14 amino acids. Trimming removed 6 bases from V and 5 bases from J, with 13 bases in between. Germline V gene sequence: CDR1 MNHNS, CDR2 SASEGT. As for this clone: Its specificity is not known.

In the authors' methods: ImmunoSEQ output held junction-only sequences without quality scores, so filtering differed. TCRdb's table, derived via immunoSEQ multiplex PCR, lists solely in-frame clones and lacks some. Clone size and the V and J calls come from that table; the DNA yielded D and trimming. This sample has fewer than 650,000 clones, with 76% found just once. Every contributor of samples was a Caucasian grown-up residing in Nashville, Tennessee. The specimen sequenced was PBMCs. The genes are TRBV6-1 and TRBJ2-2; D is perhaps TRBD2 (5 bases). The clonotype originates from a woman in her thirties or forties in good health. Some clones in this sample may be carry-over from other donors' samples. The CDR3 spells CASSPISGTGELFF. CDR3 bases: TGTGCCAGCAGCCCAATTTCGGGGACCGGGGAGCTGTTTTTT.